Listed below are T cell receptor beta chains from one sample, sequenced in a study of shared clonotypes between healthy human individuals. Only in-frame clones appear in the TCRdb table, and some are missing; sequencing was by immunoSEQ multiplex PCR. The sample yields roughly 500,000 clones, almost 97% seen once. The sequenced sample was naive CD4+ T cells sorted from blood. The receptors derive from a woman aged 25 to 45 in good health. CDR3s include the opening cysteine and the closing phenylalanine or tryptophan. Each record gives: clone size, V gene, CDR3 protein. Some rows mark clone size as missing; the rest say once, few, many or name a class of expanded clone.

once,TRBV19,CASSGQGPTGELFF
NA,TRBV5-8,CASSLEGKSYNEQFF
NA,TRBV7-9,CASSPFTSGSSYEQYF
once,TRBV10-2,CASRNRVATNEKLFF
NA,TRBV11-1,CASRTSSSINEQFF
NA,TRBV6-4,CASSRNSDSYEQYF
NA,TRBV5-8,CASSLVEGRPADTQYF
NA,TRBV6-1,CASSEQFSLSNNQPQHF
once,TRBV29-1,CSVEDLGQGINEQYF
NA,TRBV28,CASVSSTDTQYF
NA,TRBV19,CASSIPGQGKYTGELFF
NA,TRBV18,CASSPRQVDGYTF
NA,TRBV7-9,CASSSYRDSTGNTIYF
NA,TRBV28,CASSSGVGNTIYF
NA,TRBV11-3,CASSSGEREGLDEQFF
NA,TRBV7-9,CASSFGRIRGGMGYNEQFF
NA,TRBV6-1,CASSEFPRRFSYTEAFF
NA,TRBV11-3,CASSGQGTYEQYF
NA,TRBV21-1,CALLGIRDEAFF
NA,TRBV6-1,CASRGDRGAFF
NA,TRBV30,CAWSVVRGQPPGEQYF
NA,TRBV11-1,CASRGLAGETQYF
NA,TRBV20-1,CSAVANTEAFF
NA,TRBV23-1,CASSRAQGGLWDTGELFF
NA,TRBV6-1,CATVIAGVAYNEQFF
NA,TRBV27,CASSFRAQETQYF
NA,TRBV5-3,CARSLILGRPNQPQHF
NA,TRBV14,CASSLTARGTGPGKLFF
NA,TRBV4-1,CASSQDSIAANRYEQYF
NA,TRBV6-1,CASSEAGRDQPQHF
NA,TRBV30,CAWRTGREKLFF
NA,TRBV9,CASSVWTGDVNAEAFF
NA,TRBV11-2,CASSLWDRPNYEQYF
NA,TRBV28,CASSSGQGHEQFF
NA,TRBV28,CASYGGMVNEQFF
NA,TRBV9,CASSVGGTNEQFF
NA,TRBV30,CAWSYGTGAALETQYF
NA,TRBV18,CASSPDQGNYGYTF
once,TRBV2,CASSVQGGLNEQYF
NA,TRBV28,CASRTGDNEQFF
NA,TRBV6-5,CASSVSQGTNYGYTF
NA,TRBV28,CASSWGDRATGELFF
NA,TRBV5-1,CASSPDRVEGEQFF
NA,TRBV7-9,CASSLAQGYEQYF
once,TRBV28,CASSITLNTEAFF
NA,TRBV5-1,CASSFSTGFSYEQYF
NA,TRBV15,CATSRVPRTSPLHF
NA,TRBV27,CASSLNYPPTGELFF